These 26 T cell receptor beta chains originate from one sample sequenced in a study of blood T cells in healthy people across ages. Then a second PCR, running about 6 to 12 cycles, was carried out with a sample-barcoded 5' primer and a J-beta primer mix. TCRdb reanalysed the 5' RACE reads using MiXCR and keeps one entry per CDR3 protein. The profile shows about 970,000 distinct CDR3 sequences, roughly half of them singletons. Sequencing was done on a sample of blood. These receptors all stem from a woman in her sixties or seventies in good health.

This clonotype occurred once. Written as DNA, the CDR3 is TGTGCCAGCAGCCAAGCTAGGGGACCCCAAGAGACCCAGTACTTC. This translates into CASSQARGPQETQYF. J is TRBJ2-5 and V is TRBV3-1; D is tentatively TRBD1 or TRBD2 (5 bases each). The CDR3 contains 15 residues. The V end was cut by 1 base, the J end by 1 base, with 10 bases between. CDR1 and CDR2 from the germline V gene are LGHDT and YNNKEL (reference sequence).

The V and J genes are TRBV6-5 and TRBJ1-2; a weak D match, TRBD1 (6 bases). The CDR3 totals 16 residues. V was cut by 3 bases and J by 0 bases, with 14 bases left in between. The V gene's germline CDR1 is MNHEY and CDR2 SVGAGI. CDR3: CASSYGGGRPNYGYTF. CDR3 bases: TGTGCCAGCAGTTATGGTGGGGGGCGTCCTAACTATGGCTACACCTTC.

The CDR3 DNA reads TGTGCCAGCAGCTTAACGCCTAGCGGGGACACAGATACGCAGTATTTT. This codes for CASSLTPSGDTDTQYF. The chain is built from TRBV7-9 and TRBJ2-3; 9 positions match TRBD2. Germline loops: CDR1 SEHNR, CDR2 FQNEAQ (reference sequence). Trimming at V came to 2 bases and at J to 2 bases, leaving 5 bases not matched to a gene. The length of the CDR3 is 16 residues.

The chain couples TRBV27 to TRBJ2-6, with D possibly TRBD1 on 6 matching bases. The CDR3 runs to 15 residues. CDR1 is MNHEY and CDR2 is SMNVEV in the germline V gene (reference sequence). V gave up 6 bases and J gave up 2 bases, with 11 bases separating them. DNA for the CDR3: TGTGCCAGCAGCTATTACAGGGCTGGGGCCAACGTCCTGACTTTC. Translating gives CASSYYRAGANVLTF.

With respect to this clonotype: A much more abundant neighbour one base away suggests this may be a read error. This chain joins TRBV29-1 and TRBJ1-1; a weak D match, TRBD1 (6 bases). V was pared by 3 bases and J by 11 bases, with 19 bases between. CDR3 length: 13 residues. Germline loops: CDR1 SQVTM, CDR2 ANQGSEA. The CDR3 DNA is TGCAGCGTTGAGGGGGGCCCTCAGAGGGTGGCTTTCTTT. As protein: CSVEGGPQRVAFF. Combining the CDR3 with reference TRBV29-1 and TRBJ1-1 gives the whole variable domain SAVISQKPSRDICQRGTSLTIQCQVDSQVTMMFWYRQQPGQSLTLIATANQGSEATYESGFVIDKFPISRPNLTFSTLTVSNMSPEDSSIYLCSVEGGPQRVAFFGQGTRLTVV.

V usage is TRBV20-1 and J usage is TRBJ1-2, with D perhaps TRBD1 (6 bases). This CDR3 is 11 amino acids long. V was trimmed by 6 bases and J by 4 bases, leaving 9 bases between them. Looked up from germline, CDR1 is DFQATT and CDR2 is SNEGSKA (reference sequence). CDR3 residues: CSAFRGYGYTF. The CDR3 nucleotides are TGCAGTGCCTTCAGGGGCTATGGCTACACCTTC.

V and J are TRBV20-1 and TRBJ1-2, with D tentatively TRBD1 (6 bases). Germline V gene sequence: CDR1 DFQATT, CDR2 SNEGSKA (reference sequence). Trimming pared 0 bases from V and 3 bases from J, leaving 20 bases between. The CDR3 runs 17 residues. CDR3 amino acids: CSARDPVGRGADYGYTF. In DNA form, the CDR3 reads TGCAGTGCTAGAGATCCGGTCGGCAGGGGCGCTGACTATGGCTACACCTTC.

The J gene is TRBJ2-7, the V gene TRBV2; the D is unclear. Per the germline V gene, CDR1 is SNHLY and CDR2 is FYNNEI. The CDR3 covers 12 residues. The germline V and J ends were trimmed by 6 bases and 2 bases, with 8 bases remaining between them. For the CDR3, the DNA is TGTGCCAGCAGGGTCGATGCCTACGAGCAGTACTTC. Translating gives CASRVDAYEQYF. Full variable domain (rest looked up from reference TRBV2 and TRBJ2-7): EPEVTQTPSHQVTQMGQEVILRCVPISNHLYFYWYRQILGQKVEFLVSFYNNEISEKSEIFDDQFSVERPDGSNFTLKIRSTKLEDSAMYFCASRVDAYEQYFGPGTRLTVT.

V usage is TRBV6-2 or TRBV6-3 and J usage is TRBJ2-1; 9 bases are a match to TRBD2. The germline V gene encodes CDR1 MNHEY and CDR2 SVGEGT. CDR3 length: 15 residues. Germline trimming cut 11 bases from V and 0 bases from J; bases unmatched to any gene: 8. The DNA for the CDR3 is TGTGCCGGCACCCTTAGCGGGAGCTCCTACAATGAGCAGTTCTTC. Amino acids: CAGTLSGSSYNEQFF.

This clonotype was found a few times. The V call is TRBV28, the J call TRBJ2-6; TRBD1 matches 8 bases. Germline trimming cut 4 bases from V and 4 bases from J; bases unmatched to any gene: 9. In germline, CDR1 is MDHEN, CDR2 SYDVKM. The CDR3 spans 17 residues. CDR3 coding DNA: TGTGCCAGCAGTTCAAAGTCGACAGGGGCCGGGGCCAACGTCCTGACTTTC. Translating it yields CASSSKSTGAGANVLTF.

The rearrangement uses TRBV13 and TRBJ2-3, with 10 bases that match TRBD2. The CDR3 has 19 residues. CDR1 is PRHDT and CDR2 is FYEKMQ in the germline V gene (reference sequence). V lost 3 bases and J lost 2; bases outside the gene matches: 14. The CDR3 loop reads CASSFRASGSRENTDTQYF. The CDR3 DNA reads TGTGCCAGCAGCTTTAGGGCTAGCGGGAGCAGAGAAAACACAGATACGCAGTATTTT.

This clonotype has only a few counts. The rearrangement joins TRBV4-1 to TRBJ2-1; 11 bases map to TRBD2. Trimming cost V 2 bases and J 8 bases; bases outside gene matches: 8. This CDR3 has 16 residues. CDR1 and CDR2 (germline): MGHRA, YSYEKL. The CDR3 coding sequence is TGCGCCAGCAGCCAAAGGATACTAGCGGGAGTAGATGAGCAGTTCTTC. Translation: CASSQRILAGVDEQFF.

The CDR3 sequence: CASSLIRDSQETQYF. The DNA of the CDR3 is TGTGCCAGCAGTTTAATCCGGGACAGCCAAGAGACCCAGTACTTC. V gene TRBV28 combines with J gene TRBJ2-5; 7 bases are a match to TRBD1. This CDR3 region has 15 residues. Germline V CDR1 and CDR2: MDHEN, SYDVKM. J was trimmed by 1 base and V by 2 bases; bases with no gene match: 4.

This clonotype was seen a handful of times. The gene calls are TRBV4-1 and TRBJ2-7; D is perhaps TRBD1 or TRBD2 (6 bases each). V shed 1 base and J shed 1 base, with 23 bases lying between them. CDR1 is MGHRA and CDR2 is YSYEKL in the germline V gene. The length of the CDR3 is 19 residues. The CDR3 nucleotides read TGCGCCAGCAGCCAAGTTTTGGGGGGCGCGGGAACGGGTTCCTACGAGCAGTACTTC. Translation: CASSQVLGGAGTGSYEQYF.

The chain employs TRBV24-1 and TRBJ2-3; D is tentatively TRBD1 or TRBD2 (5 bases each). Germline lookup yields CDR1 KGHDR and CDR2 SFDVKD. This CDR3 comprises 15 residues. With 3 bases removed from V and 6 bases from J, the gap between germline ends came to 15 bases. The CDR3 protein is CATSDLDGAVDTQYF. Here the CDR3 DNA reads TGTGCCACCAGTGATCTTGACGGGGCGGTCGATACGCAGTATTTT.

This clonotype was counted between two and nine times. The J gene is TRBJ2-5, the V gene TRBV7-9; D uncertain. V dropped 2 bases and J dropped 2 bases, with 12 bases sitting between them. CDR1 and CDR2 from the germline V gene are SEHNR and FQNEAQ (reference sequence). The CDR3 is 15 amino acids. DNA for the CDR3: TGTGCCAGCAGCTTAACCCCCATCGGTCAAGAGACCCAGTACTTC. Residues: CASSLTPIGQETQYF.

Comment on this clonotype: One end of the junction does not line up with germline, which may come from a read error. The chain carries TRBV15 and TRBJ2-7; the D is unclear. Germline V CDR1 and CDR2: LNHNV, YYDKDF (reference sequence). The CDR3 spans 12 residues. Here the CDR3 DNA reads TGTGCCACCAGCGGCGTGCTCGAGACCCAGTGCTTC. It codes for CATSGVLETQCF.

DNA for the CDR3: TGTGCCAGCAGTTTAACACAGGGCTACGAGCAGTACTTC. It is translated as CASSLTQGYEQYF. V gene TRBV28 combines with J gene TRBJ2-7; D might be TRBD1 (6 bases). In germline, CDR1 is MDHEN, CDR2 SYDVKM. The ends were cut back, 2 bases at V and 3 bases at J, with 8 bases in the middle. The CDR3 length is 13 residues.

The chain links TRBV6-6 to TRBJ2-7; perhaps TRBD2 as D (5 bases). This CDR3 spans 13 amino acids. Per the germline V gene, CDR1 is MNHNY and CDR2 is SVGAGI (reference sequence). Trimming shortened V by 0 bases and J by 3 bases, and 6 bases separated the two germline ends. The CDR3 DNA reads as TGTGCCAGCAGTTACTCAGCGGTCTACGAGCAGTACTTC. Its translation: CASSYSAVYEQYF.

The genes are TRBV29-1 and TRBJ2-1, with TRBD2 matching 10 bases. V dropped 2 bases and J dropped 7; count of bases not matched to a gene: 11. From germline, CDR1 is SQVTM and CDR2 ANQGSEA. The CDR3 runs 16 residues. CDR3: CSVEKRWSGGANEQFF. The CDR3 DNA follows: TGCAGCGTTGAAAAACGGTGGAGCGGGGGGGCGAATGAGCAGTTCTTC.

This chain links TRBV6-6 with TRBJ1-5, with 9 nucleotides matching TRBD1. CDR3 size: 14 residues. J gave up 6 bases and V 4 bases, and 4 bases lay outside the gene matches. Germline loops: CDR1 MNHNY, CDR2 SVGAGI (reference sequence). CDR3 nucleotides: TGTGCCAGCAGTTTAGGACAGGGGAGTCAGCCCCAGCATTTT. It encodes CASSLGQGSQPQHF.

The chain employs TRBV7-9 and TRBJ2-1; D unresolved. The V end lost 3 bases, the J end lost 8 bases, and 8 bases lay between the germline ends. Per the germline V gene, CDR1 is SEHNR and CDR2 is FQNEAQ (reference sequence). CDR3 length equals 12 residues. The DNA for the CDR3 is TGTGCCAGCAGCTTCCAGGATTATGAGCAGTTCTTC. Protein sequence: CASSFQDYEQFF.

This clonotype was counted only a few times. This sequence joins TRBV5-6 and TRBJ2-1; 11 positions agree with TRBD2. Unmatched junction bases numbered 5, after V lost 3 bases and J lost 0 bases. This CDR3 is built from 17 residues. Germline V gene sequence: CDR1 SGHDT, CDR2 YYEEEE. In DNA form, the CDR3 reads TGTGCCAGCAGCTGGACTAGCGGGCGAAGCTCCTACAATGAGCAGTTCTTC. Amino acids: CASSWTSGRSSYNEQFF.

The rearrangement uses TRBV4-3 and TRBJ2-5; D not resolved. This CDR3 has 13 amino acids. In germline, CDR1 is LGHNA, CDR2 YSLEER. Trimming stripped 4 bases from V and 5 bases from J, with 11 bases between. The CDR3 sequence is CASSLSLGETQYF. The CDR3 DNA reads as TGCGCCAGCAGCCTATCTTTGGGGGAGACCCAGTACTTC.

Note on this clonotype: One junction end does not reproduce the germline sequence, and a read error may be involved. The chain employs TRBV2 and TRBJ2-3, with 8 bases identical to TRBD1. Germline V CDR1 and CDR2: SNHLY, FYNNEI. The CDR3 totals 17 residues. CDR3 in DNA: TGTGCCGGCAGTGAAGCCCCAGGGGGCCCCAGCACAGATACGCAGTATTTT. Translating it yields CAGSEAPGGPSTDTQYF.

This rearrangement joins TRBV12-3 or TRBV12-4 to TRBJ1-2; D remains unclear. V gave up 6 bases and J gave up 6 bases, with 5 bases separating them. The CDR3 extends over 10 amino acids. This chain's CDR3 is CASSRDGYTF. The CDR3 region has the DNA TGTGCCAGCAGCCGAGATGGCTACACCTTC.